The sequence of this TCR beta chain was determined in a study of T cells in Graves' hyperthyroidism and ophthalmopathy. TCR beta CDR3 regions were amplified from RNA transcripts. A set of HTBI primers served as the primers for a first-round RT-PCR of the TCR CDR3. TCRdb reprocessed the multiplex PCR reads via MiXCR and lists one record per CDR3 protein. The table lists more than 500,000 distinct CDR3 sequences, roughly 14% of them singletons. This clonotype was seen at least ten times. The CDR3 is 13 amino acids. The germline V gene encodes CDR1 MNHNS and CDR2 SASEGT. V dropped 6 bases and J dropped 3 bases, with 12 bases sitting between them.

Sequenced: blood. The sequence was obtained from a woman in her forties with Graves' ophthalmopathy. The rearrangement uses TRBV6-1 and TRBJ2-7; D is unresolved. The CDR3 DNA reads TGTGCCAGCAGACCGCCGTTGGGCTACGAGCAGTACTTC. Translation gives CASRPPLGYEQYF.